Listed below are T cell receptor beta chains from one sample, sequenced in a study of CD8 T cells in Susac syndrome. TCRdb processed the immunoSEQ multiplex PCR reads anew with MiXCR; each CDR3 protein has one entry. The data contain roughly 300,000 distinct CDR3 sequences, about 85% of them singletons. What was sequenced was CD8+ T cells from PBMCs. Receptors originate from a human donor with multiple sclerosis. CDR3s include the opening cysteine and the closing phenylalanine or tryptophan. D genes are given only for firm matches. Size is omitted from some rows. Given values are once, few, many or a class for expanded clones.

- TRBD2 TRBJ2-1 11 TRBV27 TGTGCCTGTCTAGCGGGAGGTGAGCAGTTCTTC CACLAGGEQFF
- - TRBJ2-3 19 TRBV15 TGTGCCACCAGCAGAGATATCAAGTTCCGGCGGACCAGCACAGATACGCAGTATTTT CATSRDIKFRRTSTDTQYF
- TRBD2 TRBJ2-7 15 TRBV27 TGTGCCAGCAGTACCACTAGCGGGAGTCTCTGCGAGCAGTACTTC CASSTTSGSLCEQYF
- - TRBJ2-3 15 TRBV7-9 TGTGCCAGCAGCTTATCGCTAGCGACGACAGATACGCAGTATTTT CASSLSLATTDTQYF
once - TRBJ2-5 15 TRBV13 TGTGCCAGCAGCTTACCACAGGGCTCTCAAGAGACCCAGTACTTC CASSLPQGSQETQYF
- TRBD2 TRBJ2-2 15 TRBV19 TGTGCCAGTAACCCACTAGCGGGAGGTGCCGGGGAGCTGTTTTTT CASNPLAGGAGELFF
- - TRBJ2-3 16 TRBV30 TGTGCCTGGAGTGTACCGGAGGAGAGGGAGGCAGATACGCAGTATTTT CAWSVPEEREADTQYF
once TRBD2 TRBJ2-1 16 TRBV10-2 TGCGCCAGCAGTGAACGGACTAGCGGGATAAAGAATGAGCAGTTCTTC CASSERTSGIKNEQFF
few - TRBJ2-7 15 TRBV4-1 TGCGCCAGCAGCCAAGATGCCCTAGGGGGCTACGAGCAGTACTTC CASSQDALGGYEQYF
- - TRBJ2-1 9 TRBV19 TGTGCCAGTAGTCCTCCCTGGGTCTTC CASSPPWVF
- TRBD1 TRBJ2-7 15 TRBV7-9 TGTGCCAGCAGCCCGAGGACAGGGAATACCTACGAGCAGTACTTC CASSPRTGNTYEQYF
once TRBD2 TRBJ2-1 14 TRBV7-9 TGTGCCAGCAGCCAAAGCGGGATGCGGGGTGAGCAGTTCTTC CASSQSGMRGEQFF
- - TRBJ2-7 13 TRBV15 TGTGCCACCAGCAGCCCAAACTCCTACGAGCAGTACTTC CATSSPNSYEQYF
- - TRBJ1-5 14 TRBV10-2 TGCGCCAGCAGAGATACAGGGATTGCTCAGCCCCAGCATTTT CASRDTGIAQPQHF
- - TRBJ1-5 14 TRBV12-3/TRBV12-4 TGTGCCAGCAGTTCGGGGGGGAAAAGGCAGCCCCAGCATTTT CASSSGGKRQPQHF
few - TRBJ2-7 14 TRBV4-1 TGCGCCAGCAGCCTGAAAACTAGGACGGGGGAGCAGTACTTC CASSLKTRTGEQYF
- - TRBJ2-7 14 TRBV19 TGTGCCAGTAGTGTAGAGTACTCCGTCTACGAGCAGTACTTC CASSVEYSVYEQYF
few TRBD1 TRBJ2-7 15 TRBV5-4 TGTGCCAGCAGCCACCGAGGACAGGCGCGGAACGAGCAGTACTTC CASSHRGQARNEQYF
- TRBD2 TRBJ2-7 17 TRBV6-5 TGTGCCAGCAGTTACCCCGGACCGAAGCCACTAGCGTACGAGCAGTACTTC CASSYPGPKPLAYEQYF
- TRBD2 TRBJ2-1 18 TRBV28 TGTGCCAGCAGTTCGGGACTAGCGGGAGGGCCGCATTACAATGAGCAGTTCTTC CASSSGLAGGPHYNEQFF
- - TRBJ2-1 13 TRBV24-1 TGTGCCACCAGTCAAAGAAGTAACAATGAGCAGTTCTTC CATSQRSNNEQFF
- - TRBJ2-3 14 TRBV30 TGTGCCTGGAGTGTCGCGGCAGGGGGGGATACGCAGTATTTT CAWSVAAGGDTQYF
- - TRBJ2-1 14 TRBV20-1 TGCAGTGCTAGAGACACGGGACCTTACAATGAGCAGTTCTTC CSARDTGPYNEQFF
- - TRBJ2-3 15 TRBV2 TGTGCCAGTCCCCCGGGACTTACGCCAGGAGATACGCAGTATTTT CASPPGLTPGDTQYF
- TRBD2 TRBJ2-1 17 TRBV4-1 TGCGCCAGCAGCCAAGACCTAGCGGGAGAGGGTGACAATGAGCAGTTCTTC CASSQDLAGEGDNEQFF
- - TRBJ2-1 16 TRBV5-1 TGCGCCAGCAGCTTGGAGGGGGTGGTCGACCTTAATGAGCAGTTCTTC CASSLEGVVDLNEQFF
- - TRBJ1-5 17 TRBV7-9 TGTGCCAGCAGCTTAGCCCGAGGACAGTATAGCAATCAGCCCCAGCATTTT CASSLARGQYSNQPQHF
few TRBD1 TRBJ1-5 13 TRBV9 TGTGCCAGCAGCGTAGGACAGGGCGGCCCCCAGCATTTT CASSVGQGGPQHF
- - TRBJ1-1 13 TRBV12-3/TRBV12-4 TGTGCCAGCAGTTTAGCCCGATATACTGAAGCTTTCTTT CASSLARYTEAFF
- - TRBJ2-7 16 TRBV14 TGTGCCAGCAGCCCGACGACCGGGGGAATCCGCTACGAGCAGTACTTC CASSPTTGGIRYEQYF
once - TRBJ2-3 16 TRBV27 TGTGCCAGCAGTTTAGTCCGACCTGGGGGCACAGATACGCAGTATTTT CASSLVRPGGTDTQYF
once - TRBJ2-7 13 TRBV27 TGTGCCAGCAGTTTAGGGTCTTACGACGAGCAGTACTTC CASSLGSYDEQYF
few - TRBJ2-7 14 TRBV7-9 TGTGCCAGTAGTTCCCGGGACTCCTCCTACGAGCAGTACTTC CASSSRDSSYEQYF